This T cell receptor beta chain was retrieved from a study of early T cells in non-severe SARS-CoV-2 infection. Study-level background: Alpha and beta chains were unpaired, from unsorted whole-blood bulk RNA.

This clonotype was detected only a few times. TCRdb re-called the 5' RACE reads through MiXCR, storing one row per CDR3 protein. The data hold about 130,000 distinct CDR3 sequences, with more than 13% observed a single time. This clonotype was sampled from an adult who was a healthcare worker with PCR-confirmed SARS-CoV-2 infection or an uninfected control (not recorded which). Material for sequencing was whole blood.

CDR3 bases: TGTGCCAGCAGTTACTTTGAGACCCAGTACTTC. Translated, it gives CASSYFETQYF. This chain joins TRBV6-6 and TRBJ2-5; D ambiguous. Germline V gives CDR1 MNHNY, CDR2 SVGAGI (reference sequence). CDR3 size: 11 residues. V lost 1 base, J lost 5 bases, and 2 bases lay in between.